What follows are 24 T cell receptor beta chains derived from one specimen sequenced in a study of cytomegalovirus exposure and HLA in healthy donors. Generated by immunoSEQ multiplex PCR, the TCRdb table keeps only in-frame clones and is missing some. The table has under 250,000 clones, about three quarters seen once. The specimen was PBMCs. All receptors come from a woman in her twenties or thirties in good health and CMV-seronegative.

This clone came up once. The chain combines TRBV5-1 with TRBJ1-1; D gene uncertain. Trimming pared 3 bases from V and 0 bases from J, leaving 21 bases between. Germline lookup yields CDR1 SGHRS and CDR2 YFSETQ. The CDR3 has 18 amino acids. CDR3 DNA sequence: TGCGCCAGCAGCTCCCACGTAGAGGGTCTAAGATTGAACACTGAAGCTTTCTTT. Amino acid sequence: CASSSHVEGLRLNTEAFF.

This chain uses TRBV19 with TRBJ2-1, with TRBD2 matching over 9 bases. Germline V gene lookup returns CDR1 LNHDA and CDR2 SQIVND (reference sequence). CDR3 length: 21 amino acids. Unmatched junction bases numbered 21, after V lost 3 bases and J lost 3 bases. The CDR3 DNA reads as TGTGCCAGTAGTATCGCTTCCCCTCCGGGACTAGCTTTCCCTAACTACAATGAGCAGTTCTTC. It specifies CASSIASPPGLAFPNYNEQFF.

The chain uses TRBV6-5 and TRBJ1-2, with 9 bases identical to TRBD1. This CDR3 spans 14 amino acids. Germline values: CDR1 MNHEY, CDR2 SVGAGI. V shed 6 bases and J 2 bases; nucleotides not matched to a gene: 4. The CDR3 DNA follows: TGTGCCAGCAGGACAGACAGGGGGAACTATGGCTACACCTTC. As protein: CASRTDRGNYGYTF.

This clone was detected once. V is TRBV25-1 and J is TRBJ2-1; D is unclear. V gave up 5 bases and J gave up 3 bases, with 14 bases separating them. The length of the CDR3 is 15 residues. CDR1 is MGHDK, CDR2 SYGVNS, per germline. The CDR3 protein is CASSNLGGDYNEQFF. CDR3 DNA sequence: TGTGCCAGCAGTAATTTAGGCGGAGACTACAATGAGCAGTTCTTC.

The chain is built from TRBV27 and TRBJ1-6; 11 positions agree with TRBD1. CDR1 and CDR2 (germline): MNHEY, SMNVEV (reference sequence). CDR3 length: 15 residues. V gave up 2 bases and J gave up 10 bases; unmatched junction bases: 4. The CDR3 region has the DNA TGTGCCAGCAGTTTACCAAGGACAGGGGGCTCACCCCTCCACTTT. Amino acids: CASSLPRTGGSPLHF.

V is TRBV6-1 and J is TRBJ2-7; perhaps TRBD2 as D (6 bases). Germline assignment: CDR1 MNHNS and CDR2 SASEGT. The CDR3 sequence is 14 residues long. The ends were cut back, 10 bases at V and 1 base at J, with 17 bases in the middle. The CDR3 nucleotides are TGTGCCACCCGTAGCGGAGGAGGGTCCTACGAGCAGTACTTC. This codes for CATRSGGGSYEQYF.

On this clone itself: At one of its ends the junction is not consistent with the germline gene, which may arise from a read error. This chain uses TRBV2 with TRBJ2-2, with D maybe TRBD2 (5 bases). CDR1 and CDR2 (germline): SNHLY, FYNNEI. The CDR3 spans 16 residues. In DNA, the CDR3 is TGTGCCAGCAGCGAAGGTCGGGGAGACCTCCGTGAGGAGCTGTTTTTT. It encodes CASSEGRGDLREELFF.

The gene calls are TRBV5-1 and TRBJ2-7, with 8 nucleotides matching TRBD1. The V and J ends lost 4 bases and 5 bases, in that order; junction bases with no gene match: 14. Germline assignment: CDR1 SGHRS and CDR2 YFSETQ. This CDR3 has 16 residues. The CDR3 DNA follows: TGCGCCAGCAGCCCAGGACAGGGCCTCTTTATGAACGAGCAGTACTTC. Amino acid sequence: CASSPGQGLFMNEQYF.

V is TRBV6-1 and J is TRBJ2-7, with D possibly TRBD2 on 6 matching bases. V lost 3 bases and J 4 bases, leaving 19 bases between the germline ends. The CDR3 is 16 amino acids. Germline CDR1 is MNHNS and CDR2 is SASEGT. CDR3 protein: CASSDSALRGVYEQYF. The CDR3 DNA reads TGTGCCAGCAGTGATTCCGCGTTGCGGGGCGTATACGAGCAGTACTTC.

The rearrangement links TRBV9 to TRBJ2-7, with 12 positions matching TRBD2. Trimming took 0 bases from V and 10 from J; bases not matched to a gene: 8. This CDR3 has 15 residues. The germline gives CDR1 SGDLS, CDR2 YYNGEE. This CDR3 is CASSVGLAGEGRQYF. The CDR3 coding sequence is TGTGCCAGCAGCGTAGGACTAGCGGGAGAGGGGAGACAGTACTTC.

The V and J genes are TRBV6-6 and TRBJ2-7, with 11 bases lining up with TRBD2. The CDR3 runs to 16 residues. Germline assignment: CDR1 MNHNY and CDR2 SVGAGI (reference sequence). Trimming took 4 bases from V and 1 from J; bases not matched to a gene: 6. CDR3 nucleotides: TGTGCCAGCAGTTCCTTGACTAGCGGGAAGTCCTACGAGCAGTACTTC. Amino acids: CASSSLTSGKSYEQYF.

The V gene is TRBV7-2, the J gene TRBJ2-7; a possible D gene is TRBD2 (6 bases). CDR1 and CDR2 from the germline V gene are SGHTA and FQGNSA. Trimming left V 2 bases short and J 2 bases short, with 10 bases between. The CDR3 extends over 14 amino acids. The CDR3 reads CASSLMRGAYEQYF. The CDR3 DNA follows: TGTGCCAGCAGCTTAATGCGGGGAGCCTACGAGCAGTACTTC. Filled out from reference TRBV7-2 and TRBJ2-7, the complete variable domain reads GAGVSQSPSNKVTEKGKDVELRCDPISGHTALYWYRQSLGQGLEFLIYFQGNSAPDKSGLPSDRFSAERTGGSVSTLTIQRTQQEDSAVYLCASSLMRGAYEQYFGPGTRLTVT.

The J gene is TRBJ1-1, the V gene TRBV2; 9 bases line up with TRBD1. This CDR3 is 15 amino acids long. Germline CDR1 SNHLY, CDR2 FYNNEI. Trimming took 5 bases from V and 1 from J; bases not matched to a gene: 5. The CDR3 region is CASSFAGQGNTEAFF. CDR3 nucleotides: TGTGCCAGCAGTTTTGCGGGACAGGGGAACACTGAAGCTTTCTTT.

This sequence joins TRBV5-4 and TRBJ2-7; maybe TRBD2 (7 bases). V was clipped by 0 bases and J by 6 bases, with 16 bases between them. This CDR3 comprises 15 residues. CDR1 and CDR2 from the germline V gene are SGHNT and YYREEE (reference sequence). CDR3 residues: CASSLAGGAEREQYF. CDR3 DNA: TGTGCCAGCAGCTTGGCGGGGGGCGCAGAACGCGAGCAGTACTTC. Combining the CDR3 with reference TRBV5-4 and TRBJ2-7 gives the whole variable domain ETGVTQSPTHLIKTRGQQVTLRCSSQSGHNTVSWYQQALGQGPQFIFQYYREEENGRGNFPPRFSGLQFPNYSSELNVNALELDDSALYLCASSLAGGAEREQYFGPGTRLTVT.

The chain recombines TRBV30 with TRBJ1-2; D not resolved. The CDR3 has 13 residues. V gave up 6 bases and J gave up 5 bases, with 16 bases separating them. Per germline, CDR1 GTSNPN and CDR2 SVGIG (reference sequence). The CDR3 here is CACTYTRDYGYTF. CDR3 sequence (DNA): TGTGCCTGTACCTACACCCGGGATTATGGCTACACCTTC. Using reference TRBV30 and TRBJ1-2 for the parts outside the CDR3, the full variable domain is SQTIHQWPATLVQPVGSPLSLECTVEGTSNPNLYWYRQAAGRGLQLLFYSVGIGQISSEVPQNLSASRPQDRQFILSSKKLLLSDSGFYLCACTYTRDYGYTFGSGTRLTVV.

This chain uses TRBV6-1 with TRBJ2-7; 11 nucleotides line up with TRBD1. V lost 7 bases to trimming and J lost 4 bases; unmatched junction nucleotides: 6. Germline assignment: CDR1 MNHNS and CDR2 SASEGT. This CDR3 comprises 14 residues. CDR3 bases: TGTGCCAGCACGGTAGGGACAGGGGGATACGAGCAGTACTTC. Amino acids: CASTVGTGGYEQYF.

CDR3 nucleotides: TGTGCCAGCAGCGACCCTACAGGGGGATCGAACACCGGGGAGCTGTTTTTT. Translating it yields CASSDPTGGSNTGELFF. The chain carries TRBV9 and TRBJ2-2; TRBD1 matches at 8 bases. Germline V gene lookup returns CDR1 SGDLS and CDR2 YYNGEE. V was pared by 3 bases and J by 0 bases, with 7 bases of the junction left unmatched. This CDR3 has 17 residues.

The CDR3 loop reads CASSLTVPSDYGYTF. CDR3 bases: TGCGCCAGCAGCCTAACAGTTCCCTCGGACTATGGCTACACCTTC. The V call is TRBV4-1, the J call TRBJ1-2; D is ambiguous. V lost 4 bases, J lost 3 bases, and 15 bases lay in between. CDR3 length: 15 residues. Germline V gene sequence: CDR1 MGHRA, CDR2 YSYEKL.

V is TRBV7-2 and J is TRBJ2-7; 10 positions agree with TRBD1. The germline V gene encodes CDR1 SGHTA and CDR2 FQGNSA. CDR3 length equals 14 residues. Trimming cost V 3 bases and J 5 bases; bases outside gene matches: 4. The CDR3 reads CASSFGTGDHEQYF. The CDR3, as DNA: TGTGCCAGCAGCTTTGGGACAGGGGACCACGAGCAGTACTTC. The full variable domain, completed using reference TRBV7-2 and TRBJ2-7, is GAGVSQSPSNKVTEKGKDVELRCDPISGHTALYWYRQSLGQGLEFLIYFQGNSAPDKSGLPSDRFSAERTGGSVSTLTIQRTQQEDSAVYLCASSFGTGDHEQYFGPGTRLTVT.

Of note for this clone: A junction boundary mismatches the germline segment, possibly from a read error. The genes are TRBV7-9 and TRBJ2-1, with TRBD2 identical over 11 bases. The germline CDR1 and CDR2 sequences are SEHNR and FQNEAQ (reference sequence). The CDR3 sequence is 15 residues long. The CDR3 loop is CASRLGTSGYNEQFF. The CDR3 nucleotides read TGTGCCAGCAGATTAGGGACTAGCGGTTACAATGAGCAGTTCTTC.

The V gene is TRBV5-4, the J gene TRBJ2-7; TRBD2 aligns across 10 bases. Germline V gene data show CDR1 as SGHNT and CDR2 as YYREEE (reference sequence). V dropped 5 bases and J dropped 2; count of bases not matched to a gene: 7. This CDR3 region has 15 residues. CDR3 region: CASSSRAGGPYEQYF. The CDR3 DNA sequence: TGTGCCAGCAGTTCCCGAGCGGGGGGGCCCTACGAGCAGTACTTC.

The V gene is TRBV19, the J gene TRBJ2-7; D is unresolved. Germline V gene data show CDR1 as LNHDA and CDR2 as SQIVND (reference sequence). The ends were cut back, 3 bases at V and 2 bases at J, with 8 bases in the middle. This CDR3 has 13 residues. The CDR3, as DNA: TGTGCCAGTAGTATTCCAGGTCCCTACGAGCAGTACTTC. Translation: CASSIPGPYEQYF. The entire variable domain, with the rest obtained from reference TRBV19 and TRBJ2-7, is as follows: DGGITQSPKYLFRKEGQNVTLSCEQNLNHDAMYWYRQDPGQGLRLIYYSQIVNDFQKGDIAEGYSVSREKKESFPLTVTSAQKNPTAFYLCASSIPGPYEQYFGPGTRLTVT.

Only one count was recorded for this clone. The gene calls are TRBV2 and TRBJ1-2, with a possible D match to TRBD1 (5 bases). The CDR3 contains 13 residues. The V gene's germline CDR1 is SNHLY and CDR2 FYNNEI. V lost 6 bases and J lost 12, with 20 bases in between. The CDR3 is CASRGEVSESDTF. The CDR3 bases are TGTGCCAGCAGGGGGGAGGTCAGTGAGAGTGACACCTTC.

The V and J genes are TRBV5-4 and TRBJ1-2; 11 nucleotides match TRBD1. Per germline, CDR1 SGHNT and CDR2 YYREEE (reference sequence). The CDR3 is made up of 15 amino acids. The junction had 2 bases not matched to a gene; V was cut back by 2 bases and J by 2 bases. The CDR3 nucleotides read TGTGCCAGCAGCTTCTGGGACAGGGGGAACTATGGCTACACCTTC. Translated, it gives CASSFWDRGNYGYTF.